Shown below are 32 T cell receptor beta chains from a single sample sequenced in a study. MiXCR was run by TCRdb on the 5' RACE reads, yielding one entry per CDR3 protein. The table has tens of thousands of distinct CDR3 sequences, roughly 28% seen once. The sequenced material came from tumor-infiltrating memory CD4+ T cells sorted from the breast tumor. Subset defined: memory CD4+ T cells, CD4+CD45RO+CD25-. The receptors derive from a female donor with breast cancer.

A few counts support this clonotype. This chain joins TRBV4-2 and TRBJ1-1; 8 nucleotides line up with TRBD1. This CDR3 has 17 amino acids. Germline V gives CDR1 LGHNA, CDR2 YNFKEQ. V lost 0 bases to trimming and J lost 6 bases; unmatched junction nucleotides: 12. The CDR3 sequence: CASSQDLSRGRFAEAFF. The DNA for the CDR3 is TGTGCCAGCAGCCAAGATTTGAGCAGGGGGCGATTCGCTGAAGCTTTCTTT.

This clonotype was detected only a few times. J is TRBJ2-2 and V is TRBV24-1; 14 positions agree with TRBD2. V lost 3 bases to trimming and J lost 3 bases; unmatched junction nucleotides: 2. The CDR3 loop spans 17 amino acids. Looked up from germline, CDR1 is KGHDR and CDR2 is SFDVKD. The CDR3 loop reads CATSDRGLAGDTGELFF. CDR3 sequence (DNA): TGTGCCACCAGTGATCGGGGACTAGCGGGAGACACCGGGGAGCTGTTTTTT.

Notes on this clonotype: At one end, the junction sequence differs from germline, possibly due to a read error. Written as DNA, the CDR3 is TGTGCCAGCAGTCAGGGGGGCGACACCGGGGAGCTGTTTTTT. It is translated as CASSQGGDTGELFF. The V and J genes are TRBV5-1 and TRBJ2-2; a weak D match, TRBD1 (7 bases). Germline V gives CDR1 SGHRS, CDR2 YFSETQ. The CDR3 spans 14 residues.

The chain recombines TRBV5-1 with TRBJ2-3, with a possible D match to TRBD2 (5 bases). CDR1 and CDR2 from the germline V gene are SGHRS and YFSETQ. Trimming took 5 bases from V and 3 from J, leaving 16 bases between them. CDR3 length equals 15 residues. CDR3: CASRRLAQTTDTQYF. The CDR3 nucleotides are TGCGCCAGCAGACGGCTAGCCCAAACGACAGATACGCAGTATTTT.

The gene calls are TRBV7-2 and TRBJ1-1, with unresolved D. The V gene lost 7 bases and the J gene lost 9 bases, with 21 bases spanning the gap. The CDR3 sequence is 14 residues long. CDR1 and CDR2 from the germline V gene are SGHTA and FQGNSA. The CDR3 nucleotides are TGTGCCAGCACCCCTACCCGGACCCGGGAGCAAGCTTTCTTT. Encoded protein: CASTPTRTREQAFF.

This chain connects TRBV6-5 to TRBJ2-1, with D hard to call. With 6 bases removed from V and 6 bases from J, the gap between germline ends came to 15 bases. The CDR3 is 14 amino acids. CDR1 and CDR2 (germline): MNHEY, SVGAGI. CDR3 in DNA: TGTGCCAGCAGGGGCCAGGCGGCGAGCAATGAGCAGTTCTTC. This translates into CASRGQAASNEQFF.

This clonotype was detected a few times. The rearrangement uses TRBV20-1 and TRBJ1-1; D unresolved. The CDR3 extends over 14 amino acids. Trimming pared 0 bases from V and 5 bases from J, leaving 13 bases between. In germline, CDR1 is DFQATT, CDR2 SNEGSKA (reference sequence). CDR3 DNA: TGCAGTGCTAGAGATTTGTCGCGGGAAACTGAAGCTTTCTTT. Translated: CSARDLSRETEAFF.

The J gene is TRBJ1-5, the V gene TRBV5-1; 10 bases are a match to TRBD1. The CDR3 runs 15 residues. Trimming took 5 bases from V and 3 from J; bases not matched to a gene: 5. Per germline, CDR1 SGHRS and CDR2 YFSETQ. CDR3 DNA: TGCGCCAGCAGTCCCGGGACAGGGGACAATCAGCCCCAGCATTTT. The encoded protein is CASSPGTGDNQPQHF.

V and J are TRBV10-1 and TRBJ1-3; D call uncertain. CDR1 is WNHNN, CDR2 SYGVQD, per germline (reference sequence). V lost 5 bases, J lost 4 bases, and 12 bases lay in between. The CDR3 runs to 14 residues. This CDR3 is CASSPSGLGNTIYF. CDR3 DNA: TGCGCCAGCAGTCCCTCCGGGCTAGGAAACACCATATATTTT.

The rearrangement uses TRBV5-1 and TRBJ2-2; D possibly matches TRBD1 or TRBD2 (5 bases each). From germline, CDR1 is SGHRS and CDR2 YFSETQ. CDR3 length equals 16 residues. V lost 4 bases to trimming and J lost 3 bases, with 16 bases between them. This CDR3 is CASSASRDPYTGELFF. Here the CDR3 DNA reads TGCGCCAGCAGCGCAAGCCGGGACCCCTACACCGGGGAGCTGTTTTTT.

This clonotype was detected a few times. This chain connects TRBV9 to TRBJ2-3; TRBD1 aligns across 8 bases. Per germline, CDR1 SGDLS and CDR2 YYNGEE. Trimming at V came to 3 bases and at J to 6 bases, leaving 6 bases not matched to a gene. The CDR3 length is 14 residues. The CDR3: CASSGTGYMDTQYF. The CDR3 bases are TGTGCCAGCAGCGGGACAGGGTACATGGATACGCAGTATTTT. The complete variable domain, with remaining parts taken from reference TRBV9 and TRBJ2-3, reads DSGVTQTPKHLITATGQRVTLRCSPRSGDLSVYWYQQSLDQGLQFLIQYYNGEERAKGNILERFSAQQFPDLHSELNLSSLELGDSALYFCASSGTGYMDTQYFGPGTRLTVL.

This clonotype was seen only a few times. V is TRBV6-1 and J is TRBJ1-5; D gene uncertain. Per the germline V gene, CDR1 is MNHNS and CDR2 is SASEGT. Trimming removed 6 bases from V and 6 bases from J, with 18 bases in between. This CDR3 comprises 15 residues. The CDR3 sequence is CASRVRGAEGQPQHF. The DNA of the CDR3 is TGTGCCAGCAGGGTACGGGGTGCCGAAGGTCAGCCCCAGCATTTT.

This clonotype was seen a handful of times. CDR3 nucleotide sequence: TGCGCCAGCAGCCCAGCCCTGACAGGGGAAGGCTACACCTTC. Its translation is CASSPALTGEGYTF. V and J are TRBV5-1 and TRBJ1-2; 8 nucleotides agree with TRBD1. From germline, CDR1 is SGHRS and CDR2 YFSETQ. The CDR3 has 14 amino acids. After removal of 4 bases from V and 8 bases from J, the junction contained 10 bases not matched to a gene.

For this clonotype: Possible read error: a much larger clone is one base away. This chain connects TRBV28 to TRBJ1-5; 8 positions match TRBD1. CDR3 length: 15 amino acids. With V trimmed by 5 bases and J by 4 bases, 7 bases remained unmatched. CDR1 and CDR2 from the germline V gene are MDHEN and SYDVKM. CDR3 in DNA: TGTGCCAGCAGTCGGGGCAGGGGGCCAAATCAGCCCCAGCATTTT. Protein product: CASSRGRGPNQPQHF.

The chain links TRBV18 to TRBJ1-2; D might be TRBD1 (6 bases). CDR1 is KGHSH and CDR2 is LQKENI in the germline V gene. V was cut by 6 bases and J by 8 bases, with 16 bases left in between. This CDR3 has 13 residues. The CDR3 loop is CASSPSGGHGYTF. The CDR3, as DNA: TGTGCCAGCTCCCCCTCGGGGGGGCACGGCTACACCTTC.

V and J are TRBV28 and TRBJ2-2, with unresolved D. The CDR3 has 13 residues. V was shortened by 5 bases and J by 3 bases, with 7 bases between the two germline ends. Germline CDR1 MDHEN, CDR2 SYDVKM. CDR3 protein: CASSTVHTGELFF. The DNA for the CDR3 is TGTGCCAGCAGTACCGTCCACACCGGGGAGCTGTTTTTT.

CDR3 residues: CASRETSRGTEAFF. The CDR3 nucleotides are TGTGCCAGCAGGGAGACTTCACGGGGCACTGAAGCTTTCTTT. The rearrangement joins TRBV12-3 or TRBV12-4 to TRBJ1-1; no firm D call. Trimming took off 6 bases at V and 4 bases at J, with 15 bases between the two ends. The CDR3 has 14 residues.

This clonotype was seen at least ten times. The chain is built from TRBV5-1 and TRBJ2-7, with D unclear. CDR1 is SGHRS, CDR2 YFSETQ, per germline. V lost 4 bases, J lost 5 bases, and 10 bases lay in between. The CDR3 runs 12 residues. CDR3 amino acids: CASSVSGHEQYF. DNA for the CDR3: TGCGCCAGCAGCGTCTCCGGCCACGAGCAGTACTTC.

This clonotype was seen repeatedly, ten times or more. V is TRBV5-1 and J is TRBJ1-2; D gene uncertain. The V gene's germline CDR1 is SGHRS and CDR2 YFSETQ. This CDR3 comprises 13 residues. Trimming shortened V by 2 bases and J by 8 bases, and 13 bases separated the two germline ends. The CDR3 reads CASSFEGSGGYTF. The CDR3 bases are TGCGCCAGCAGCTTTGAGGGAAGTGGCGGCTACACCTTC.

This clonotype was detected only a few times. CDR3 in amino acids: CASSPDGGGSETQYF. The CDR3 DNA reads TGTGCCAGCAGCCCTGACGGGGGGGGGTCGGAGACCCAGTACTTC. The V and J genes are TRBV7-2 and TRBJ2-5, with 8 positions matching TRBD2. CDR3 length: 15 amino acids. The trim removed 5 bases at V and 5 bases at J, leaving 10 bases unmatched. In germline, CDR1 is SGHTA, CDR2 FQGNSA.

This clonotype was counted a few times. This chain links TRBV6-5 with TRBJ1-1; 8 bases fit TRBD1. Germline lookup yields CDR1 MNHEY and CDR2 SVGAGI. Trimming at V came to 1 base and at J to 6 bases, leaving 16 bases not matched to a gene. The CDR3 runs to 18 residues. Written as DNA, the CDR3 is TGTGCCAGCAGTTACTATGACAGGGGATGGCCGCCTTGGCCTGAAGCTTTCTTT. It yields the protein CASSYYDRGWPPWPEAFF.

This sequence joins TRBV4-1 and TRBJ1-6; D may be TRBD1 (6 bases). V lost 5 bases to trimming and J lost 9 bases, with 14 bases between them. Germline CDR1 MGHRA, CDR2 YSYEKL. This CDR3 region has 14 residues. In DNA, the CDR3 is TGCGCCAGCAGCGAACAGGGAAGTCGTTCACCCCTCCACTTT. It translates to CASSEQGSRSPLHF.

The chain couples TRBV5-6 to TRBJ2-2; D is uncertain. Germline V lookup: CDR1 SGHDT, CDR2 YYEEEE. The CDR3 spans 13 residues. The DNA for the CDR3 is TGTGCAGGGCAGCTGGGGAACACCGGGGAGCTGTTTTTT. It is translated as CAGQLGNTGELFF.

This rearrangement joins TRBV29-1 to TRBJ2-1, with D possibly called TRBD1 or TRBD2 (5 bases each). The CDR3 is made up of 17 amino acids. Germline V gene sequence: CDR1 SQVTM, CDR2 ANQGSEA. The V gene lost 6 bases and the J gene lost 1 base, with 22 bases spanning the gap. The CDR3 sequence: CSVSGTGVEVSYNEQFF. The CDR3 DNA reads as TGCAGCGTCTCCGGGACCGGGGTCGAAGTATCCTACAATGAGCAGTTCTTC.

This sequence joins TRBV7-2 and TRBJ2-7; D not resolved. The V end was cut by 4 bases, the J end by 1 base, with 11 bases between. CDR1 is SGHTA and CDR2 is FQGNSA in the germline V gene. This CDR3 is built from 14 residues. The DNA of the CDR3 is TGTGCCAGCAGCTCAACACAGAGTTCCTACGAGCAGTACTTC. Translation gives CASSSTQSSYEQYF.

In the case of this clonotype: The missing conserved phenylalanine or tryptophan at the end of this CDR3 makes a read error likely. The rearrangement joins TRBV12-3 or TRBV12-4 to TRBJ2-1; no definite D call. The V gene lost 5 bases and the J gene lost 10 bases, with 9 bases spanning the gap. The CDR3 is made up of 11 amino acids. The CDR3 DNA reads TGTGCCAGCAGTCTTTATCAAGAGCAGTTCCTC. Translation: CASSLYQEQFL.

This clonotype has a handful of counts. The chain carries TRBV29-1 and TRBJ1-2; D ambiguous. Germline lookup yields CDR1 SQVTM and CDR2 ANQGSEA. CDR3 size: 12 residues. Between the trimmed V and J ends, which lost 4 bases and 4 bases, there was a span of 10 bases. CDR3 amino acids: CSVALGPYGYTF. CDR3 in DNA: TGCAGCGTTGCTCTAGGGCCCTATGGCTACACCTTC. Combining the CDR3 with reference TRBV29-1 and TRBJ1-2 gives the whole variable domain SAVISQKPSRDICQRGTSLTIQCQVDSQVTMMFWYRQQPGQSLTLIATANQGSEATYESGFVIDKFPISRPNLTFSTLTVSNMSPEDSSIYLCSVALGPYGYTFGSGTRLTVV.

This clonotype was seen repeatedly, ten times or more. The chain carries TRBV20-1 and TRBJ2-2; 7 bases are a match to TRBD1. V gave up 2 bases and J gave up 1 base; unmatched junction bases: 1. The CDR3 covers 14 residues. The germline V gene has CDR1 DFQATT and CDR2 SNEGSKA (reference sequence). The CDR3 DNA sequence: TGCAGTGCTAGACGGACAGGGAACACCGGGGAGCTGTTTTTT. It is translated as CSARRTGNTGELFF.

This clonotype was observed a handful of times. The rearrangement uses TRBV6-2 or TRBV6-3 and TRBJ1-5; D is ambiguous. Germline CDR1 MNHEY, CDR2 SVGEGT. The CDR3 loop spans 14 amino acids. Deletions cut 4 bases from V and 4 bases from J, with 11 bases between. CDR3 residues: CASSSAGPNQPQHF. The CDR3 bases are TGTGCCAGCAGTTCGGCAGGACCTAATCAGCCCCAGCATTTT.

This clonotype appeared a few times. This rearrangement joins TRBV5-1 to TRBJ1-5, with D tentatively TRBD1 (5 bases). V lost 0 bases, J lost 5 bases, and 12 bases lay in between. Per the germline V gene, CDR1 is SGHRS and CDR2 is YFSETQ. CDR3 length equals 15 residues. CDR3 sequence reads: CASSLVPGRDQPQHF. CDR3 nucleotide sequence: TGCGCCAGCAGCTTGGTCCCAGGGCGAGATCAGCCCCAGCATTTT.

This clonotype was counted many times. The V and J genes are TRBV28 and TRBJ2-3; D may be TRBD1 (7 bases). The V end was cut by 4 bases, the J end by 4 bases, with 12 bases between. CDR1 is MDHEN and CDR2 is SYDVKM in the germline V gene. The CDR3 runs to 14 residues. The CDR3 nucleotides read TGTGCCAGCAGTTCTTCCAGGGGGGCAGATACGCAGTATTTT. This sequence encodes CASSSSRGADTQYF.

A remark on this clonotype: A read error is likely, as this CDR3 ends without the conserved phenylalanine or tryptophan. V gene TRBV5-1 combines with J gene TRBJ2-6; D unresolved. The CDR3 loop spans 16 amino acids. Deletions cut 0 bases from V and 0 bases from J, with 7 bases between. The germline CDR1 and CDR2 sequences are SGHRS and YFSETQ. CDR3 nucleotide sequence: TGCGCCAGCAGCTTGGACGTTAACTCTGGGGCCAACGTCCTGACTTCC. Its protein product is CASSLDVNSGANVLTS.